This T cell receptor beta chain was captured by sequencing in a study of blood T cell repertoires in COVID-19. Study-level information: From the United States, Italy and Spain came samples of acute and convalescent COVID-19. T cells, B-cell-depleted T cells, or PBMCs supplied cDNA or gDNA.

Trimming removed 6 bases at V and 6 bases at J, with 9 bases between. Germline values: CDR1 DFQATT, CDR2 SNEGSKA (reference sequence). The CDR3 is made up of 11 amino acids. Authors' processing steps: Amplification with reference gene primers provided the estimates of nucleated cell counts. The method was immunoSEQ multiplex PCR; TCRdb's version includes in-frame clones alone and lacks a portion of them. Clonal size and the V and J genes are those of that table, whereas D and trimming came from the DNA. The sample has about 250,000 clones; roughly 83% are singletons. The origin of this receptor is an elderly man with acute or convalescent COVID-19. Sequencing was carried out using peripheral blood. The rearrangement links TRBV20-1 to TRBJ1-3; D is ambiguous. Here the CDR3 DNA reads TGCAGTGCCCATAGCCCAAACACCATATATTTT. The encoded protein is CSAHSPNTIYF.